These 12 T cell receptor beta chains share one sample of origin, sequenced in a study of blood T cell repertoires in COVID-19. Clones were read by immunoSEQ multiplex PCR, and TCRdb kept only the in-frame ones, dropping some. The repertoire includes 250,000 to 350,000 clones, approximately 89% of them detected once, and roughly an eighth sits in the top ten. The sample taken for sequencing was peripheral blood. These receptor sequences come from a woman aged 60-75 years with acute or convalescent COVID-19.

The chain links TRBV5-6 to TRBJ2-1; 8 positions agree with TRBD1. Germline V gene data show CDR1 as SGHDT and CDR2 as YYEEEE. V trimming: 0 bases; J trimming: 1 base; junction bases outside the gene matches: 12. CDR3 length: 19 residues. The chain's CDR3 is CASSLVLYYRGISYNEQFF. The CDR3 nucleotides are TGTGCCAGCAGCTTGGTACTCTATTACAGGGGGATTTCCTACAATGAGCAGTTCTTC.

This clone has just one count. This chain connects TRBV6-2 or TRBV6-3 to TRBJ2-5; 9 nucleotides line up with TRBD1. The CDR3 extends over 15 amino acids. CDR1 is MNHEY and CDR2 is SVGEGT in the germline V gene. V shed 2 bases, J shed 4 bases, and the junction held 5 bases outside the gene matches. In DNA, the CDR3 is TGTGCCAGCAGTTACGACAGGGGGACCCGAGAGACCCAGTACTTC. It yields the protein CASSYDRGTRETQYF.

The chain recombines TRBV29-1 with TRBJ2-5; D might be TRBD1 (5 bases). Trimming took 3 bases from V and 2 from J, leaving 13 bases between them. From germline, CDR1 is SQVTM and CDR2 ANQGSEA. The length of the CDR3 is 14 residues. DNA for the CDR3: TGCAGCGTTGATGCCCGACAGACTCAAGAGACCCAGTACTTC. Amino acids: CSVDARQTQETQYF.

This clone was seen more than once but under ten times. The V gene is TRBV2, the J gene TRBJ2-6; perhaps TRBD1 as D (5 bases). The CDR3 runs 18 residues. V lost 2 bases to trimming and J lost 3 bases, with 17 bases between them. Germline values: CDR1 SNHLY, CDR2 FYNNEI. CDR3 region: CASSEWGFLGLGANVLTF. In nucleotides, the CDR3 is TGTGCCAGCAGTGAATGGGGCTTCCTGGGTCTTGGGGCCAACGTCCTGACTTTC.

The gene calls are TRBV5-1 and TRBJ2-2, with a tentative D call TRBD2 (5 bases). The CDR3 has 13 amino acids. V was shortened by 7 bases and J by 2 bases, with 9 bases between the two germline ends. CDR1 is SGHRS and CDR2 is YFSETQ in the germline V gene. The CDR3 sequence is CASRGDNTGELFF. CDR3 coding DNA: TGCGCCAGCCGGGGAGATAACACCGGGGAGCTGTTTTTT.

This sequence joins TRBV18 and TRBJ1-6; no reliable D call. Trimming removed 2 bases from V and 0 bases from J, with 11 bases in between. The length of the CDR3 is 17 residues. CDR1 KGHSH and CDR2 LQKENI come from the germline V gene. CDR3: CASSPTMADSYNSPLHF. The CDR3 DNA follows: TGTGCCAGCTCACCAACGATGGCCGACTCCTATAATTCACCCCTCCACTTT.

This clone is a singleton in its sample. This chain uses TRBV18 with TRBJ2-3; no firm D call. There are 15 residues in the CDR3. V lost 5 bases and J 2 bases, leaving 14 bases between the germline ends. Per germline, CDR1 KGHSH and CDR2 LQKENI. CDR3: CASSTPKPSTDTQYF. The CDR3 DNA reads as TGTGCCAGCTCAACGCCGAAGCCCTCCACAGATACGCAGTATTTT.

This chain links TRBV10-3 with TRBJ1-5, with D tentatively TRBD1 (6 bases). Germline V lookup: CDR1 ENHRY, CDR2 SYGVKD. V was trimmed by 3 bases and J by 1 base, leaving 13 bases between them. The CDR3 runs to 16 residues. The CDR3 region is CAISELGQGSNQPQHF. In DNA form, the CDR3 reads TGTGCCATCAGTGAATTAGGTCAGGGGAGCAATCAGCCCCAGCATTTT.

The chain employs TRBV7-3 and TRBJ2-3; D unclear. The CDR3 spans 14 residues. The V gene lost 5 bases and the J gene lost 3 bases, with 12 bases spanning the gap. CDR1 is SGHTA and CDR2 is FQGTGA in the germline V gene. CDR3 in amino acids: CASSPRARTDTQYF. DNA of the CDR3: TGTGCCAGCAGCCCCCGAGCTAGGACAGATACGCAGTATTTT.

Here the CDR3 reads CASSLYEGYGYTF. The CDR3 region has the DNA TGTGCCAGCAGTTTATATGAGGGCTATGGCTACACCTTC. The chain uses TRBV27 and TRBJ1-2; D not certain. V was pared by 1 base and J by 4 bases, with 7 bases between. The CDR3 runs to 13 residues. Looked up from germline, CDR1 is MNHEY and CDR2 is SMNVEV (reference sequence).

The V call is TRBV5-5, the J call TRBJ1-2, with 10 nucleotides matching TRBD1. CDR1 SGHKS and CDR2 YYEKEE come from the germline V gene (reference sequence). The length of the CDR3 is 14 residues. V lost 4 bases to trimming and J lost 1 base; unmatched junction nucleotides: 1. This CDR3 reads CASSGDRGNYGYTF. In DNA, the CDR3 is TGTGCCAGCAGCGGGGACAGGGGTAACTATGGCTACACCTTC.

The chain has TRBV27 and TRBJ1-4; D is ambiguous. The CDR3 totals 14 residues. Germline values: CDR1 MNHEY, CDR2 SMNVEV (reference sequence). Trimming stripped 0 bases from V and 7 bases from J, with 9 bases between. In nucleotides, the CDR3 is TGTGCCAGCAGTTTATCCGGGATGAGTGAAAAACTGTTTTTT. It specifies CASSLSGMSEKLFF.